Listed here are 25 T cell receptor beta chains from one sample, sequenced in a study of blood T cells in healthy people across ages. The second PCR ran 7 to 11 cycles with a sample-barcoded 5' primer and J-beta primers. TCRdb independently ran MiXCR on the 5' RACE reads; one entry per CDR3 protein. The sample yields some 1.4 million distinct CDR3 sequences, about 40% seen once. The sequencing sample was made of blood. Receptors were obtained from a young woman in good health.

This clonotype has only one observation. The genes are TRBV7-8 and TRBJ2-3, with D perhaps being TRBD1 or TRBD2 (6 bases each). The germline CDR1 and CDR2 sequences are SGHVS and FQNEAQ. Trimming left V 3 bases short and J 0 bases short, with 16 bases between. The CDR3 is 17 amino acids. CDR3 nucleotides: TGTGCCAGCAGCTTGGGGGCGGGATTCTTCAGCACAGATACGCAGTATTTT. Protein sequence: CASSLGAGFFSTDTQYF.

V gene TRBV20-1 combines with J gene TRBJ1-1; a possible D gene is TRBD1 (6 bases). The germline V and J ends were trimmed by 2 bases and 4 bases, with 17 bases remaining between them. The germline V gene encodes CDR1 DFQATT and CDR2 SNEGSKA (reference sequence). CDR3 length equals 15 residues. The CDR3: CSARIRGAGGTEAFF. The CDR3 DNA reads TGCAGTGCTAGAATTAGGGGGGCTGGTGGCACTGAAGCTTTCTTT.

This chain joins TRBV7-2 and TRBJ2-5, with D possibly matching TRBD1 (6 bases). In germline, CDR1 is SGHTA, CDR2 FQGNSA. V dropped 5 bases and J dropped 5 bases, with 18 bases sitting between them. The CDR3 is 15 residues long. CDR3 in DNA: TGTGCCAGCAGCCCTTCGACAGGTTGGGGGGAGACCCAGTACTTC. Its translation: CASSPSTGWGETQYF.

This clonotype occurred many times. J is TRBJ2-1 and V is TRBV5-1; D uncertain. V lost 0 bases, J lost 8 bases, and 12 bases lay in between. CDR1 is SGHRS and CDR2 is YFSETQ in the germline V gene. This CDR3 is built from 14 residues. CDR3: CASSLDPTSYEQFF. The CDR3 DNA reads TGCGCCAGCAGCTTGGATCCCACCTCGTATGAGCAGTTCTTC.

The rearrangement links TRBV9 to TRBJ2-3; 9 bases are a match to TRBD1. The CDR3 is made up of 16 amino acids. The V segment lost 3 bases and the J segment 0 bases; nucleotides outside the gene matches: 5. Germline V gives CDR1 SGDLS, CDR2 YYNGEE. CDR3 loop: CASSGGTGSSTDTQYF. For the CDR3, the DNA is TGTGCCAGCAGCGGCGGGACAGGGTCTAGCACAGATACGCAGTATTTT.

This clonotype occurred a few times. The chain employs TRBV6-6 and TRBJ2-1; no clear D. Germline assignment: CDR1 MNHNY and CDR2 SVGAGI (reference sequence). The CDR3 length is 13 residues. Trimming stripped 0 bases from V and 8 bases from J, with 8 bases between. The CDR3 protein is CASSYSNVYEQFF. The CDR3 DNA reads as TGTGCCAGCAGTTACTCGAACGTCTATGAGCAGTTCTTC.

The table lists this clonotype with a count of one. Here the CDR3 reads CASSPLFGPEQYF. As DNA, the CDR3 is TGTGCCAGCAGCCCTCTTTTTGGGCCTGAGCAGTACTTC. The chain employs TRBV4-2 and TRBJ2-5; D is ambiguous. With 4 bases removed from V and 11 bases from J, the gap between germline ends came to 17 bases. The CDR3 spans 13 residues. Looked up from germline, CDR1 is LGHNA and CDR2 is YNFKEQ.

This clonotype was seen only a few times. The chain employs TRBV6-5 and TRBJ2-1; 9 positions agree with TRBD2. V lost 2 bases, J lost 5 bases, and 4 bases stayed unmatched. CDR1 is MNHEY, CDR2 SVGAGI, per germline. CDR3 size: 15 residues. The CDR3 here is CASSYGTSPHNEQFF. CDR3 bases: TGTGCCAGCAGTTACGGGACTAGCCCCCACAATGAGCAGTTCTTC.

The genes are TRBV6-5 and TRBJ1-1; D remains ambiguous. This CDR3 is 12 amino acids long. Trimming removed 6 bases at V and 8 bases at J, with 13 bases between. Germline V gene data show CDR1 as MNHEY and CDR2 as SVGAGI. The CDR3 DNA is TGTGCCAGCAGCTTTAGGAATGGGGAAGCTTTCTTT. It encodes CASSFRNGEAFF.

This clonotype came up a few times. J is TRBJ1-2 and V is TRBV12-3 or TRBV12-4, with D perhaps matching TRBD1 (6 bases). The length of the CDR3 is 14 residues. The V end was cut by 1 base, the J end by 3 bases, with 9 bases between. The CDR3 spells CASSLGGGHYGYTF. The CDR3 DNA is TGTGCCAGCAGTTTAGGCGGGGGGCACTATGGCTACACCTTC.

The V call is TRBV7-2, the J call TRBJ2-7, with a possible D match to TRBD2 (5 bases). The CDR3 spans 14 residues. CDR1 SGHTA and CDR2 FQGNSA come from the germline V gene. V was clipped by 1 base and J by 2 bases, with 9 bases between them. The CDR3 nucleotides read TGTACCAGCAGCTTAGAGCCCGGGACCTACGAGCAGTACTTC. Translating it yields CTSSLEPGTYEQYF.

The V call is TRBV5-1, the J call TRBJ2-7, with D unclear. The ends were cut back, 5 bases at V and 5 bases at J, with 14 bases in the middle. The CDR3 runs to 13 residues. Germline V gene data show CDR1 as SGHRS and CDR2 as YFSETQ. The CDR3 spells CASREWEGNEQYF. CDR3 DNA sequence: TGCGCCAGCAGGGAGTGGGAAGGAAACGAGCAGTACTTC.

As for this clonotype: This could be a read error, since a much larger clone is one nucleotide away. The gene calls are TRBV7-9 and TRBJ2-1; D gene unclear. This CDR3 has 15 residues. CDR1 and CDR2 from the germline V gene are SEHNR and FQNEAQ (reference sequence). The CDR3 loop is CASSLSSPSYNERFF. The CDR3 DNA reads as TGTGCCAGCAGCTTATCTAGTCCTTCCTACAATGAGCGGTTCTTC.

This chain connects TRBV6-5 to TRBJ2-1, with 8 bases fitting TRBD1. Germline-derived CDR1 and CDR2 are MNHEY and SVGAGI. The CDR3 length is 16 residues. The ends lost 6 bases at V and 7 bases at J; junction bases unmatched: 14. In DNA, the CDR3 is TGTGCCAGCAGCCGTAACCAGGGGGCACCTAATAATGAGCAGTTCTTC. Translated, it gives CASSRNQGAPNNEQFF.

The V call is TRBV7-9, the J call TRBJ2-3; 10 nucleotides agree with TRBD2. Germline V gene sequence: CDR1 SEHNR, CDR2 FQNEAQ (reference sequence). This CDR3 region has 16 residues. Trimming took 4 bases from V and 2 from J; bases not matched to a gene: 6. DNA of the CDR3: TGTGCCAGCAGCTCCCCTCTAGCGGGGGTCACAGATACGCAGTATTTT. Protein product: CASSSPLAGVTDTQYF.

V is TRBV12-3 or TRBV12-4 and J is TRBJ2-3; the D is unclear. This CDR3 region has 14 residues. Trimming removed 7 bases from V and 2 bases from J, with 13 bases in between. The CDR3 loop is CASTPWADTDTQYF. The CDR3 coding sequence is TGTGCCAGCACGCCGTGGGCTGACACAGATACGCAGTATTTT.

V is TRBV20-1 and J is TRBJ2-3; D remains ambiguous. The CDR3 has 12 amino acids. The V gene's germline CDR1 is DFQATT and CDR2 SNEGSKA (reference sequence). Trimming took 6 bases from V and 4 from J, leaving 11 bases between them. CDR3 sequence (DNA): TGCAGTGCCCGCACGCGACCAGATACGCAGTATTTT. It codes for CSARTRPDTQYF.

This clonotype was counted only a few times. The J gene is TRBJ1-1, the V gene TRBV6-6; D is unresolved. Trimming pared 4 bases from V and 2 bases from J, leaving 11 bases between. Looked up from germline, CDR1 is MNHNY and CDR2 is SVGAGI (reference sequence). The CDR3 is 14 residues long. CDR3 sequence: CASSSQRTNTEAFF. CDR3 nucleotide sequence: TGTGCCAGCAGTTCACAGAGAACAAACACTGAAGCTTTCTTT.

On this clonotype: One junction end does not reproduce the germline sequence, and a read error may be involved. V gene TRBV28 combines with J gene TRBJ2-1; 10 nucleotides agree with TRBD2. The CDR3 has 13 residues. CDR1 and CDR2 from the germline V gene are MDHEN and SYDVKM. CDR3 coding DNA: TGTGCCGCCGCTAGGACTAGCGGACTTGAGCCGTTCTTC. This codes for CAAARTSGLEPFF.

This clonotype was seen a handful of times. This chain uses TRBV9 with TRBJ2-1; D is unclear. The V and J ends lost 0 bases and 6 bases respectively, with 16 bases between them. The CDR3 is made up of 16 amino acids. CDR1 SGDLS and CDR2 YYNGEE come from the germline V gene. The CDR3 DNA follows: TGTGCCAGCAGCGTAGGGCCGGGCGAAGACGTCAATGAGCAGTTCTTC. Protein sequence: CASSVGPGEDVNEQFF.

The chain carries TRBV29-1 and TRBJ1-2; unclear D gene. Trimming pared 7 bases from V and 2 bases from J, leaving 11 bases between. CDR1 and CDR2 (germline): SQVTM, ANQGSEA. CDR3 length: 12 residues. CDR3 sequence: CSAALGNYGYTF. CDR3 DNA sequence: TGCAGCGCTGCCCTAGGGAACTATGGCTACACCTTC. The entire variable domain, with the rest obtained from reference TRBV29-1 and TRBJ1-2, is as follows: SAVISQKPSRDICQRGTSLTIQCQVDSQVTMMFWYRQQPGQSLTLIATANQGSEATYESGFVIDKFPISRPNLTFSTLTVSNMSPEDSSIYLCSAALGNYGYTFGSGTRLTVV.

This chain connects TRBV12-3 or TRBV12-4 to TRBJ1-2; 7 nucleotides line up with TRBD1. The V and J ends lost 5 bases and 8 bases, in that order; junction bases with no gene match: 5. The CDR3 has 12 residues. CDR3 protein: CASSVRGEGYTF. The CDR3 nucleotides are TGTGCCAGCAGTGTCAGGGGGGAGGGCTACACCTTC.

This clonotype was observed a handful of times. V is TRBV7-3 and J is TRBJ2-1, with a tentative D call TRBD1 (6 bases). The CDR3 extends over 14 amino acids. CDR1 and CDR2 (germline): SGHTA, FQGTGA. Trimming shortened V by 5 bases and J by 4 bases, and 12 bases separated the two germline ends. In DNA, the CDR3 is TGTGCCAGCAGCGTGCAGGGGAAGTACAATGAGCAGTTCTTC. This gives the protein CASSVQGKYNEQFF.

The rearrangement links TRBV28 to TRBJ2-7, with 9 bases matching TRBD1. The V gene's germline CDR1 is MDHEN and CDR2 SYDVKM. J gave up 5 bases and V 6 bases, and 8 bases lay outside the gene matches. The CDR3 covers 14 residues. DNA for the CDR3: TGTGCCAGCAGCTACGGGACAGGGATCCACGAGCAGTACTTC. The encoded protein is CASSYGTGIHEQYF.

J is TRBJ1-5 and V is TRBV21-1. TRBV21-1 is listed as a pseudogene. The CDR3 has 18 residues. The CDR3 protein is CASNLGSKEARRGQPQHF. The CDR3 DNA reads as TGTGCCAGCAACCTAGGGAGTAAAGAGGCCCGACGGGGTCAGCCCCAGCATTTT.